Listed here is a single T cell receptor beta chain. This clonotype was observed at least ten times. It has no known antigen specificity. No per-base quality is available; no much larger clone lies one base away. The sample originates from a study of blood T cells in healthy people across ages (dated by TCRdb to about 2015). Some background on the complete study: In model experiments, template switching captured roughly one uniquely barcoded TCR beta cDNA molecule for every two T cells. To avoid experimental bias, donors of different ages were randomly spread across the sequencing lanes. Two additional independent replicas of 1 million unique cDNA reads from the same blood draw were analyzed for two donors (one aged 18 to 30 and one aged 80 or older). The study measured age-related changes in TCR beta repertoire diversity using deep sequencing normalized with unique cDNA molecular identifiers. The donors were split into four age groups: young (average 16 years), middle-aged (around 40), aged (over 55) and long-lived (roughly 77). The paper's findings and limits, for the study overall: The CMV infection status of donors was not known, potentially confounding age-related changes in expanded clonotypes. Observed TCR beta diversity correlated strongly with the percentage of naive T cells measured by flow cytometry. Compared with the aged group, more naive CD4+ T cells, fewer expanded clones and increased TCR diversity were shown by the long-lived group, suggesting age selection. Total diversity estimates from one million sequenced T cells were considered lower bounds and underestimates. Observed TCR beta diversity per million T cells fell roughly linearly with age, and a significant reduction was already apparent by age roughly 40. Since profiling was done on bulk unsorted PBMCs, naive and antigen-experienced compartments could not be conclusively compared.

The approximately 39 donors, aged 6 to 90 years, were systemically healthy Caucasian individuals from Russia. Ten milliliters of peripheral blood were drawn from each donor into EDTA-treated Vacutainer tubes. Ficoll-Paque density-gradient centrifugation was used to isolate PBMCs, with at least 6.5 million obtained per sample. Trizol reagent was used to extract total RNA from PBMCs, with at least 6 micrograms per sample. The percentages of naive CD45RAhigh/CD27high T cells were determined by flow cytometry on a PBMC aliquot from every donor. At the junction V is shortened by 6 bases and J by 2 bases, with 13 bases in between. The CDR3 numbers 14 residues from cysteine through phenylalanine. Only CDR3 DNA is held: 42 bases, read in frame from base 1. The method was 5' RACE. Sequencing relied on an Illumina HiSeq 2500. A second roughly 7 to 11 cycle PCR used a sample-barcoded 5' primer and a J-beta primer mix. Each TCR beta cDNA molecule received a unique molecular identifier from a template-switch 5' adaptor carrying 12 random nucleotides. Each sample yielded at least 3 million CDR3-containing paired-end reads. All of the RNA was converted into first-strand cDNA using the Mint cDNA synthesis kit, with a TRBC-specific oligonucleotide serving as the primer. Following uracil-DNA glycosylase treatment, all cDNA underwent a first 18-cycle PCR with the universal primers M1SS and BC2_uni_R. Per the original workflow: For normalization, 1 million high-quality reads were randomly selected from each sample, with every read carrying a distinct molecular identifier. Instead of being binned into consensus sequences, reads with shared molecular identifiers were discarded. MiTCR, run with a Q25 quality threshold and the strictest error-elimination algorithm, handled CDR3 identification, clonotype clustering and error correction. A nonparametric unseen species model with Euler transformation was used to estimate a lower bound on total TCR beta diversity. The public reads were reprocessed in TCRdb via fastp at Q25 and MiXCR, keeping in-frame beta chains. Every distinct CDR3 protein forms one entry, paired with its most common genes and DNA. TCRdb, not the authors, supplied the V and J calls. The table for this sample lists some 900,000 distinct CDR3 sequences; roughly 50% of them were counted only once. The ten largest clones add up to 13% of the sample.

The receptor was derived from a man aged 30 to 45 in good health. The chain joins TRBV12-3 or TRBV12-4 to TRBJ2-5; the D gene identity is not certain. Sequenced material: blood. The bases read TGTGCCAGCAGCGTAATACCGGCTCAAGAGACCCAGTACTTC. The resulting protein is CASSVIPAQETQYF.